These 23 T cell receptor beta chains originate from one sample sequenced in a study of shared clonotypes between healthy human individuals. Sequencing was performed with immunoSEQ multiplex PCR; in TCRdb, only in-frame clones are kept and a portion is missing. The top ten hold 0.14% of the sample, which has millions of clones, just over 90% seen once. The sample taken for sequencing was naive CD4+ T cells sorted from blood. Subset given: CD45RA+ positively selected. These TCRs come from a man younger than 35 in good health.

The rearrangement uses TRBV5-6 and TRBJ1-1; D unresolved. Trimming took off 0 bases at V and 1 base at J, with 10 bases between the two ends. The CDR3 runs to 15 residues. Germline V CDR1 and CDR2: SGHDT, YYEEEE. The CDR3 DNA follows: TGTGCCAGCAGCTTGGAGTGGCTTGAGAACACTGAAGCTTTCTTT. This translates into CASSLEWLENTEAFF. Drawing the rest from reference TRBV5-6 and TRBJ1-1, the complete variable domain is DAGVTQSPTHLIKTRGQQVTLRCSPKSGHDTVSWYQQALGQGPQFIFQYYEEEERQRGNFPDRFSGHQFPNYSSELNVNALLLGDSALYLCASSLEWLENTEAFFGQGTRLTVV.

The chain combines TRBV13 with TRBJ2-7; D unresolved. From germline, CDR1 is PRHDT and CDR2 FYEKMQ (reference sequence). V was pared by 2 bases and J by 0 bases, with 14 bases between. The CDR3 consists of 16 residues. CDR3 in DNA: TGTGCCAGCAGCTTATCATCCGTATACTACTCCTACGAGCAGTACTTC. Its translation: CASSLSSVYYSYEQYF.

The chain uses TRBV18 and TRBJ2-2; D remains ambiguous. V shed 3 bases and J shed 5 bases, with 13 bases lying between them. The CDR3 sequence is 15 residues long. Germline V gene data show CDR1 as KGHSH and CDR2 as LQKENI. The CDR3 protein is CASSPKTLITGELFF. The CDR3 region has the DNA TGTGCCAGCTCACCCAAAACTCTCATAACCGGGGAGCTGTTTTTT.

The chain has TRBV7-9 and TRBJ1-1; perhaps TRBD1 as D (6 bases). With 0 bases removed from V and 4 bases from J, the gap between germline ends came to 9 bases. Germline V CDR1 and CDR2: SEHNR, FQNEAQ (reference sequence). This CDR3 spans 14 amino acids. In DNA form, the CDR3 reads TGTGCCAGCAGCTTAGCCGGGGGCGTCACTGAAGCTTTCTTT. This codes for CASSLAGGVTEAFF.

The gene calls are TRBV11-2 and TRBJ1-2, with 8 bases that match TRBD1. Germline values: CDR1 SGHAT, CDR2 FQNNGV. The CDR3 runs 17 residues. Trimming cost V 5 bases and J 2 bases; bases outside gene matches: 13. CDR3 loop: CASSNQNQGAFNYGYTF. The CDR3 DNA is TGTGCCAGCAGCAATCAAAACCAGGGGGCCTTCAACTATGGCTACACCTTC.

This chain uses TRBV4-3 with TRBJ2-7, with 11 positions matching TRBD2. The CDR3 totals 14 residues. Per germline, CDR1 LGHNA and CDR2 YSLEER. V dropped 4 bases and J dropped 3; count of bases not matched to a gene: 2. As DNA, the CDR3 is TGCGCCAGCAGCCCCGGGACTAGCGGCTACGAGCAGTACTTC. Its translation: CASSPGTSGYEQYF.

V usage is TRBV5-1 and J usage is TRBJ2-3, with 14 bases aligning to TRBD2. The J segment lost 5 bases and the V segment lost 4 bases, leaving 9 bases of the junction unmatched. Germline loops: CDR1 SGHRS, CDR2 YFSETQ. The CDR3 totals 17 residues. Here the CDR3 DNA reads TGCGCCAGCAGCCCCGAGACTAGCGGGGGGGCTAGAGATACGCAGTATTTT. Amino acids: CASSPETSGGARDTQYF.

As regards this clone: Other nucleotide sequences in the sample specify the same CDR3. This sequence joins TRBV7-3 and TRBJ2-2, with D unresolved. Trimming cost V 5 bases and J 0 bases, with 4 bases left between them. This CDR3 is built from 13 residues. The germline V gene has CDR1 SGHTA and CDR2 FQGTGA. The CDR3 bases are TGTGCCAGCAGCGCTACGAACACCGGGGAGCTGTTTTTT. Encoded protein: CASSATNTGELFF.

Only one count was recorded for this clone. The rearrangement links TRBV19 to TRBJ1-5; D is uncertain. V was trimmed by 3 bases and J by 0 bases, leaving 12 bases between them. The length of the CDR3 is 16 residues. From germline, CDR1 is LNHDA and CDR2 SQIVND (reference sequence). CDR3 DNA sequence: TGTGCCAGTAGTATCCTTCCGGGGAATAGCAATCAGCCCCAGCATTTT. This codes for CASSILPGNSNQPQHF.

Concerning this clone itself: Mismatch with germline at one junction end may stem from a read error. This chain uses TRBV7-2 with TRBJ2-7; D ambiguous. This CDR3 spans 12 amino acids. Per germline, CDR1 SGHTA and CDR2 FQGNSA. The CDR3 DNA reads as TGTGCCAGCAGCTTCGGATCCGCAAAAATCTTTTTC. Translated: CASSFGSAKIFF.

The rearrangement joins TRBV6-5 to TRBJ1-2, with 7 bases identical to TRBD1. V gave up 5 bases and J gave up 4 bases; unmatched junction bases: 4. CDR1 MNHEY and CDR2 SVGAGI come from the germline V gene. The CDR3 is made up of 13 amino acids. The CDR3 loop reads CASSSRQGYGYTF. The CDR3 DNA follows: TGTGCCAGCAGTAGTCGACAGGGCTATGGCTACACCTTC.

J is TRBJ2-1 and V is TRBV5-4; 10 nucleotides line up with TRBD2. Germline CDR1 and CDR2: SGHNT and YYREEE (reference sequence). Trimming took 10 bases from V and 4 from J; bases not matched to a gene: 14. The CDR3 totals 16 residues. The CDR3 loop is CAWALAGASYYNEQFF. CDR3 DNA: TGTGCCTGGGCCCTAGCGGGAGCTTCCTATTACAATGAGCAGTTCTTC. Full variable domain (remainder filled in from reference TRBV5-4 and TRBJ2-1): ETGVTQSPTHLIKTRGQQVTLRCSSQSGHNTVSWYQQALGQGPQFIFQYYREEENGRGNFPPRFSGLQFPNYSSELNVNALELDDSALYLCAWALAGASYYNEQFFGPGTRLTVL.

The gene calls are TRBV2 and TRBJ1-6; no definite D call. The CDR3 length is 14 residues. Germline CDR1 and CDR2: SNHLY and FYNNEI. Trimming shortened V by 3 bases and J by 9 bases, and 12 bases separated the two germline ends. CDR3 DNA sequence: TGTGCCAGCAGTGAGGGCCGTCGAACTTCACCCCTCCACTTT. This translates into CASSEGRRTSPLHF.

The chain uses TRBV29-1 and TRBJ2-1; TRBD1 matches 10 bases. V shed 7 bases and J 6 bases; nucleotides not matched to a gene: 6. Germline loops: CDR1 SQVTM, CDR2 ANQGSEA. CDR3 length: 13 residues. Here the CDR3 DNA reads TGCAGCGATAGACGGACAGGGGGCAATGAGCAGTTCTTC. Its translation: CSDRRTGGNEQFF.

The count of this clone is one. The chain carries TRBV4-1 and TRBJ2-7; TRBD1 or TRBD2 may be the D gene (5 bases each). The CDR3 has 14 residues. V gave up 4 bases and J gave up 6 bases, with 16 bases separating them. The germline V gene has CDR1 MGHRA and CDR2 YSYEKL. Here the CDR3 DNA reads TGCGCCAGCAGCCCTGTCGAGGGGTACCGCGAGCAGTACTTC. Amino acids: CASSPVEGYREQYF.

V is TRBV20-1 and J is TRBJ2-5, with 9 nucleotides matching TRBD2. The CDR3 extends over 11 amino acids. Trimming cost V 7 bases and J 3 bases; bases outside gene matches: 0. The germline CDR1 and CDR2 sequences are DFQATT and SNEGSKA (reference sequence). The CDR3 here is CSGLAEETQYF. The CDR3 nucleotides read TGCAGTGGACTAGCGGAAGAGACCCAGTACTTC.

V is TRBV14 and J is TRBJ1-3; no reliable D call. With 5 bases removed from V and 0 bases from J, the gap between germline ends came to 26 bases. The CDR3 is 20 amino acids. The germline V gene encodes CDR1 SGHDN and CDR2 FVKESK. CDR3 coding DNA: TGTGCCAGCAGCGAACAAGATCGTACCGACTTATACTACTCTGGAAACACCATATATTTT. It encodes CASSEQDRTDLYYSGNTIYF.

V usage is TRBV2 and J usage is TRBJ2-2; possible D gene TRBD1, 5 bases. There are 14 residues in the CDR3. Germline V gene sequence: CDR1 SNHLY, CDR2 FYNNEI. V was clipped by 4 bases and J by 2 bases, with 8 bases between them. CDR3 DNA sequence: TGTGCCAGCAGTGTCAGGGTAAACACCGGGGAGCTGTTTTTT. Residues: CASSVRVNTGELFF.

V gene TRBV9 combines with J gene TRBJ2-7; possibly TRBD2 for D (5 bases). V shed 0 bases and J shed 2 bases, with 9 bases lying between them. CDR3 length equals 14 residues. Germline CDR1 and CDR2: SGDLS and YYNGEE. CDR3 amino acids: CASSVGGSAYEQYF. CDR3 sequence (DNA): TGTGCCAGCAGCGTAGGCGGGTCAGCCTACGAGCAGTACTTC. Full variable domain (rest looked up from reference TRBV9 and TRBJ2-7): DSGVTQTPKHLITATGQRVTLRCSPRSGDLSVYWYQQSLDQGLQFLIQYYNGEERAKGNILERFSAQQFPDLHSELNLSSLELGDSALYFCASSVGGSAYEQYFGPGTRLTVT.

The V gene is TRBV5-6, the J gene TRBJ2-1; 9 nucleotides agree with TRBD2. Germline trimming cut 9 bases from V and 3 bases from J; bases unmatched to any gene: 10. The CDR3 extends over 15 amino acids. Germline V gives CDR1 SGHDT, CDR2 YYEEEE. CDR3 sequence (DNA): TGTGCCACCCGGTTACTAGCGGGTCTCTACAATGAGCAGTTCTTC. The encoded protein is CATRLLAGLYNEQFF.

Comment on this clone: This sample includes further DNA sequences coding for the same CDR3. The chain uses TRBV6-5 and TRBJ1-3; D might be TRBD1 (6 bases). With 1 base removed from V and 0 bases from J, the gap between germline ends came to 10 bases. Germline CDR1 is MNHEY and CDR2 is SVGAGI. The CDR3 runs to 16 residues. CDR3 sequence (DNA): TGTGCCAGCAGTTACTTACAGGGTAGCTCTGGAAACACCATATATTTT. As protein: CASSYLQGSSGNTIYF.

This rearrangement joins TRBV6-5 to TRBJ2-7, with D perhaps being TRBD1 or TRBD2 (5 bases each). Germline V gives CDR1 MNHEY, CDR2 SVGAGI. The CDR3 spans 15 residues. Deletions cut 5 bases from V and 0 bases from J, with 14 bases between. The CDR3: CASSSNRDGSYEQYF. Here the CDR3 DNA reads TGTGCCAGCAGTAGTAACCGGGACGGCTCCTACGAGCAGTACTTC.

The rearrangement links TRBV19 to TRBJ2-4, with a weak D call TRBD1 (6 bases). CDR3 length: 20 residues. Germline assignment: CDR1 LNHDA and CDR2 SQIVND (reference sequence). V was clipped by 3 bases and J by 1 base, with 25 bases between them. CDR3 sequence (DNA): TGTGCCAGTAGTATTTTGACGACAGGCCAGACCTTGCTGGCCAAAAACATTCAGTACTTC. Amino acids: CASSILTTGQTLLAKNIQYF.